The 3 T cell receptor beta chains below were found in one sample sequenced in a study of cytomegalovirus exposure and HLA in healthy donors. PCR used 60 Vbeta primers and 13 Jbeta primers. Sequenced by immunoSEQ multiplex PCR; TCRdb stores in-frame clones only, minus some. This sample has 210,000 or so clones, with about 89% found just once. What was sequenced was PBMCs. The receptors stem from a man aged 25-40 years in good health and CMV-seronegative.

V gene TRBV11-2 combines with J gene TRBJ2-3; no firm D call. The CDR3 extends over 16 amino acids. Trimming shortened V by 5 bases and J by 0 bases, and 15 bases separated the two germline ends. Per germline, CDR1 SGHAT and CDR2 FQNNGV. CDR3 in amino acids: CASSRNSIPSTDTQYF. As DNA, the CDR3 is TGTGCCAGCAGCCGAAATAGTATACCTAGCACAGATACGCAGTATTTT.

V and J are TRBV5-1 and TRBJ1-1, with D possibly TRBD1 on 5 matching bases. The CDR3 extends over 13 amino acids. Trimming cost V 4 bases and J 1 base, with 8 bases left between them. The germline CDR1 and CDR2 sequences are SGHRS and YFSETQ. The CDR3 reads CASSDTGNTEAFF. CDR3 DNA sequence: TGCGCCAGCAGCGACACAGGGAACACTGAAGCTTTCTTT.

The genes are TRBV4-3 and TRBJ2-1, with D hard to call. The CDR3 length is 14 residues. Germline V CDR1 and CDR2: LGHNA, YSLEER. V was trimmed by 1 base and J by 11 bases, leaving 15 bases between them. In nucleotides, the CDR3 is TGCGCCAGCAGCCAAGGGCCCGAATCACCTCAGCAGTTCTTC. This sequence encodes CASSQGPESPQQFF.